Reported below is one TCR beta chain. The CDR3 is 12 residues long. V gave up 5 bases and J gave up 6 bases, with 7 bases separating them. Profiling relied on immunoSEQ multiplex PCR, and the TCRdb table lists in-frame clones only, not all of them. The sample holds over 200,000 clones, more than 75% seen once. The data were taken from a study of blood T cell repertoires in COVID-19. Study-wide background: Samples taken during acute and convalescent COVID-19 were collected in the United States, Italy and Spain.

The source is a woman aged 30 to 39 who had recovered from COVID-19. Sequences were obtained from peripheral blood. This chain links TRBV12-3 or TRBV12-4 with TRBJ2-2; a weak D match, TRBD2 (6 bases). CDR3 DNA sequence: TGTGCCAGCAGTCGGGGGTCCGGGGAGCTGTTTTTT. This codes for CASSRGSGELFF.